Listed here are 30 T cell receptor beta chains from one sample, sequenced in a study of graft-versus-host responses after intestinal transplantation. Their specific antigens are unknown. Generated by immunoSEQ multiplex PCR, the TCRdb table keeps only in-frame clones and is missing some. Of over 100,000 clones listed, around 90% are singletons. The sample in question was unstimulated CD4+ T cells sorted from spleen or lymph node cells, obtained before transplant. The receptor source for this set is a human donor who was the organ donor for an intestinal transplant.

Only a few counts were recorded for this clone. This chain connects TRBV6-6 to TRBJ2-2; D unclear. The V gene lost 8 bases and the J gene lost 1 base, with 8 bases spanning the gap. The germline gives CDR1 MNHNY, CDR2 SVGAGI (reference sequence). The CDR3 contains 13 residues. CDR3 nucleotide sequence: TGTGCCAGCCGGACCCGGAACACCGGGGAGCTGTTTTTT. Translating it yields CASRTRNTGELFF.

The chain is built from TRBV28 and TRBJ1-4; TRBD1 matches at 9 bases. Per the germline V gene, CDR1 is MDHEN and CDR2 is SYDVKM. The CDR3 has 13 amino acids. V was pared by 1 base and J by 10 bases, with 1 base of the junction left unmatched. For the CDR3, the DNA is TGTGCCAGCAGTTTATCGGACAGGGGAAAACTGTTTTTT. As protein: CASSLSDRGKLFF.

V and J are TRBV5-1 and TRBJ2-5, with 11 bases fitting TRBD1. Germline trimming cut 4 bases from V and 5 bases from J; bases unmatched to any gene: 7. This CDR3 spans 15 amino acids. CDR1 is SGHRS and CDR2 is YFSETQ in the germline V gene. The CDR3: CASSRTGGRGETQYF. In DNA form, the CDR3 reads TGCGCCAGCAGCAGGACAGGGGGCAGAGGGGAGACCCAGTACTTC.

This rearrangement joins TRBV11-3 to TRBJ2-1; D ambiguous. Germline V gives CDR1 SGHNT, CDR2 YENEEA. Trimming pared 0 bases from V and 7 bases from J, leaving 4 bases between. The CDR3 covers 12 residues. CDR3 nucleotides: TGTGCCAGCAGCTTAGAGCGGAATGAGCAGTTCTTC. Its protein product is CASSLERNEQFF.

This chain connects TRBV19 to TRBJ2-1; 7 bases map to TRBD1. The germline V gene encodes CDR1 LNHDA and CDR2 SQIVND (reference sequence). This CDR3 is built from 16 residues. Trimming at V came to 4 bases and at J to 7 bases, leaving 13 bases not matched to a gene. CDR3 sequence reads: CASSRGGGVPGNEQFF. For the CDR3, the DNA is TGTGCCAGTAGTAGAGGGGGCGGTGTACCAGGGAATGAGCAGTTCTTC.

The gene calls are TRBV19 and TRBJ2-7; either TRBD1 or TRBD2 may supply D (5 bases each). Germline CDR1 is LNHDA and CDR2 is SQIVND (reference sequence). This CDR3 comprises 11 residues. Trimming took 6 bases from V and 6 from J, leaving 9 bases between them. In DNA, the CDR3 is TGTGCCAGTAGGGGACGTGGCGAGCAGTACTTC. Protein sequence: CASRGRGEQYF.

This chain uses TRBV30 with TRBJ2-3; 8 nucleotides align to TRBD2. Looked up from germline, CDR1 is GTSNPN and CDR2 is SVGIG (reference sequence). Losses at the gene ends were 0 bases for V and 6 bases for J; bases not matched to a gene: 8. The CDR3 covers 15 residues. The CDR3 is CAWSVPGTRGDTQYF. The DNA for the CDR3 is TGTGCCTGGAGTGTCCCCGGGACTAGGGGGGATACGCAGTATTTT.

The chain recombines TRBV5-5 with TRBJ1-2; the D is unclear. V lost 2 bases and J 8 bases, leaving 19 bases between the germline ends. The germline V gene encodes CDR1 SGHKS and CDR2 YYEKEE (reference sequence). This CDR3 is 15 amino acids long. CDR3 amino acids: CASSLSSRQAVGYTF. In DNA, the CDR3 is TGTGCCAGCAGCTTATCTTCCAGGCAGGCCGTGGGCTACACCTTC.

The V call is TRBV6-5, the J call TRBJ1-4; TRBD1 is a possible D gene (6 bases). V was pared by 4 bases and J by 4 bases, with 16 bases between. The CDR3 consists of 16 residues. CDR1 is MNHEY, CDR2 SVGAGI, per germline. Here the CDR3 reads CASSSGLRRGNEKLFF. For the CDR3, the DNA is TGTGCCAGCAGTTCCGGGCTCCGCAGGGGTAATGAAAAACTGTTTTTT.

This chain connects TRBV4-1 to TRBJ1-5; D is unclear. Trimming shortened V by 6 bases and J by 0 bases, and 12 bases separated the two germline ends. Germline V CDR1 and CDR2: MGHRA, YSYEKL. The CDR3 runs to 15 residues. The CDR3 DNA follows: TGCGCCAGCAGGGGTATCCCTAATAGCAATCAGCCCCAGCATTTT. Protein sequence: CASRGIPNSNQPQHF.

V gene TRBV2 combines with J gene TRBJ2-1; D gene ambiguous. Per germline, CDR1 SNHLY and CDR2 FYNNEI. V lost 2 bases to trimming and J lost 3 bases, with 5 bases between them. The CDR3 totals 13 residues. The CDR3 region has the DNA TGTGCCAGCAGTGAACTAGTCTACAATGAGCAGTTCTTC. This translates into CASSELVYNEQFF.

The chain has TRBV6-6 and TRBJ2-7; D not certain. CDR1 is MNHNY and CDR2 is SVGAGI in the germline V gene (reference sequence). This CDR3 contains 11 residues. The V end was cut by 5 bases, the J end by 5 bases, with 7 bases between. The CDR3: CASSVRDEQYF. CDR3 bases: TGTGCCAGCAGTGTAAGGGACGAGCAGTACTTC.

This clone showed up just once. V and J are TRBV19 and TRBJ2-2, with 8 bases that match TRBD1. This CDR3 is built from 15 residues. The J segment lost 1 base and the V segment lost 6 bases, leaving 4 bases of the junction unmatched. CDR1 LNHDA and CDR2 SQIVND come from the germline V gene (reference sequence). The CDR3 here is CASRPGTGNTGELFF. The CDR3 DNA reads as TGTGCCAGTAGGCCCGGGACAGGGAACACCGGGGAGCTGTTTTTT.

This chain uses TRBV19 with TRBJ1-4; TRBD1 aligns across 7 bases. The CDR3 runs 16 residues. V was clipped by 5 bases and J by 0 bases; unmatched bases: 6. Germline V gene sequence: CDR1 LNHDA, CDR2 SQIVND (reference sequence). The CDR3: CASSVSGTATNEKLFF. CDR3 coding DNA: TGTGCCAGTAGTGTATCCGGGACAGCAACTAATGAAAAACTGTTTTTT.

The chain links TRBV30 to TRBJ2-7, with D possibly matching TRBD1 (5 bases). V was trimmed by 3 bases and J by 4 bases, leaving 13 bases between them. The length of the CDR3 is 13 residues. The germline V gene has CDR1 GTSNPN and CDR2 SVGIG (reference sequence). CDR3 loop: CAWSQGVTYEQYF. For the CDR3, the DNA is TGTGCCTGGAGCCAGGGTGTAACGTACGAGCAGTACTTC.

The V gene is TRBV7-2, the J gene TRBJ2-3, with D maybe TRBD2 (7 bases). This CDR3 spans 17 amino acids. The V end lost 5 bases, the J end lost 1 base, and 19 bases lay between the germline ends. Per germline, CDR1 SGHTA and CDR2 FQGNSA. CDR3 protein: CASSPTRGRGGTDTQYF. CDR3 coding DNA: TGTGCCAGCAGCCCCACGAGGGGGAGGGGCGGCACAGATACGCAGTATTTT. The full variable domain, with the rest looked up from reference TRBV7-2 and TRBJ2-3, is GAGVSQSPSNKVTEKGKDVELRCDPISGHTALYWYRQSLGQGLEFLIYFQGNSAPDKSGLPSDRFSAERTGGSVSTLTIQRTQQEDSAVYLCASSPTRGRGGTDTQYFGPGTRLTVL.

V gene TRBV10-3 combines with J gene TRBJ2-1; D possibly corresponds to TRBD2 (5 bases). The CDR3 extends over 14 amino acids. The V gene lost 0 bases and the J gene lost 4 bases, with 7 bases spanning the gap. Germline CDR1 and CDR2: ENHRY and SYGVKD. CDR3 amino acids: CAISESGSYNEQFF. The CDR3 DNA sequence: TGTGCCATCAGTGAGTCGGGGAGTTACAATGAGCAGTTCTTC.

This chain joins TRBV11-1 and TRBJ2-3; D unclear. Trimming shortened V by 1 base and J by 1 base, and 6 bases separated the two germline ends. Germline CDR1 SGHAT, CDR2 FQDESV (reference sequence). There are 14 residues in the CDR3. CDR3 in amino acids: CASSLVGGTDTQYF. CDR3 DNA sequence: TGTGCCAGCAGCTTAGTAGGCGGCACAGATACGCAGTATTTT.

In the case of this clone: This specimen includes other DNA sequences encoding the same CDR3. CDR3 region: CASSLRGTDTQYF. The CDR3 DNA reads as TGTGCCAGCAGTTTACGGGGAACAGATACGCAGTATTTT. The rearrangement uses TRBV27 and TRBJ2-3; D is possibly TRBD2 (5 bases). The CDR3 length is 13 residues. Trimming stripped 2 bases from V and 3 bases from J, with 6 bases between. CDR1 is MNHEY, CDR2 SMNVEV, per germline (reference sequence).

The chain combines TRBV6-5 with TRBJ2-7, with 7 bases matching TRBD1. Germline trimming cut 6 bases from V and 4 bases from J; bases unmatched to any gene: 3. The CDR3 is made up of 12 amino acids. In germline, CDR1 is MNHEY, CDR2 SVGAGI. As DNA, the CDR3 is TGTGCCAGCAGCGAACAGGGGTACGAGCAGTACTTC. Its protein is CASSEQGYEQYF.

The sample holds one count of this clone. This rearrangement joins TRBV7-2 to TRBJ1-2; D is unclear. Trimming pared 0 bases from V and 4 bases from J, leaving 9 bases between. Looked up from germline, CDR1 is SGHTA and CDR2 is FQGNSA. The CDR3 sequence is 14 residues long. CDR3 in amino acids: CASSLAGLVYGYTF. DNA of the CDR3: TGTGCCAGCAGCTTAGCAGGGCTCGTCTATGGCTACACCTTC.

The chain uses TRBV5-5 and TRBJ2-5; 10 nucleotides match TRBD2. The CDR3 is 14 residues long. CDR1 and CDR2 (germline): SGHKS, YYEKEE (reference sequence). Unmatched junction bases numbered 1, after V lost 4 bases and J lost 1 base. In nucleotides, the CDR3 is TGTGCCAGCAGCACTAGCGGGACCCAAGAGACCCAGTACTTC. The encoded protein is CASSTSGTQETQYF.

The chain couples TRBV7-9 to TRBJ1-1, with D possibly being TRBD1 (6 bases). The V end was cut by 5 bases, the J end by 0 bases, with 13 bases between. The CDR3 contains 15 residues. From germline, CDR1 is SEHNR and CDR2 FQNEAQ (reference sequence). This chain's CDR3 is CASSPYREVNTEAFF. The CDR3 coding sequence is TGTGCCAGCAGCCCGTACAGGGAGGTGAACACTGAAGCTTTCTTT.

J is TRBJ2-1 and V is TRBV6-1; 7 bases map to TRBD2. The CDR3 consists of 17 residues. The V gene's germline CDR1 is MNHNS and CDR2 SASEGT. The V and J ends lost 0 bases and 7 bases, in that order; junction bases with no gene match: 12. Written as DNA, the CDR3 is TGTGCCAGCAGTGAAGCCGTCTGGGCGGGAGATAGTAATGAGCAGTTCTTC. It translates to CASSEAVWAGDSNEQFF.

The chain recombines TRBV4-1 with TRBJ2-1; 11 bases are a match to TRBD2. Germline lookup yields CDR1 MGHRA and CDR2 YSYEKL. The CDR3 has 15 amino acids. V shed 1 base, J shed 10 bases, and the junction held 6 bases outside the gene matches. The CDR3 spells CASSQALAGGWEQFF. DNA of the CDR3: TGCGCCAGCAGCCAAGCGCTAGCGGGAGGCTGGGAGCAGTTCTTC.

V usage is TRBV5-1 and J usage is TRBJ1-3; unclear D gene. V lost 4 bases to trimming and J lost 5 bases, with 16 bases between them. The CDR3 length is 15 residues. Looked up from germline, CDR1 is SGHRS and CDR2 is YFSETQ. CDR3 region: CASSPTGSARNTIYF. The CDR3 DNA follows: TGCGCCAGCAGCCCGACCGGCTCCGCCAGAAACACCATATATTTT.

The rearrangement uses TRBV15 and TRBJ1-1; tentatively, D is TRBD1 (6 bases). The germline V gene encodes CDR1 LNHNV and CDR2 YYDKDF (reference sequence). V lost 5 bases to trimming and J lost 0 bases, with 10 bases between them. The CDR3 has 14 amino acids. The DNA of the CDR3 is TGTGCCACCAGCCGGACAGCTATGAACACTGAAGCTTTCTTT. Its protein is CATSRTAMNTEAFF.

Note on this clone: One end of the junction does not line up with germline, which may come from a read error. The chain is built from TRBV6-1 and TRBJ2-5; 10 nucleotides align to TRBD1. Germline V CDR1 and CDR2: MNHNS, SASEGT. CDR3 length: 14 residues. CDR3 in amino acids: CASSDFDRGPGMDF. The CDR3 DNA is TGTGCCAGCAGTGATTTTGACAGGGGGCCTGGGATGGACTTC.

The rearrangement uses TRBV5-6 and TRBJ2-1; D is tentatively TRBD1 or TRBD2 (5 bases each). Trimming removed 3 bases at V and 6 bases at J, with 19 bases between. Per germline, CDR1 SGHDT and CDR2 YYEEEE. The CDR3 runs to 16 residues. The CDR3 here is CASSSLPGPWVNEQFF. DNA for the CDR3: TGTGCCAGCAGCTCACTACCGGGACCGTGGGTCAATGAGCAGTTCTTC.

The chain recombines TRBV5-4 with TRBJ2-3; D tentatively fits TRBD1 or TRBD2 (5 bases each). CDR1 SGHNT and CDR2 YYREEE come from the germline V gene (reference sequence). CDR3 length: 11 residues. Trimming took 3 bases from V and 6 from J, leaving 5 bases between them. The CDR3: CASSWGDTQYF. In nucleotides, the CDR3 is TGTGCCAGCAGCTGGGGGGATACGCAGTATTTT. The variable domain in full, completed from reference TRBV5-4 and TRBJ2-3, reads ETGVTQSPTHLIKTRGQQVTLRCSSQSGHNTVSWYQQALGQGPQFIFQYYREEENGRGNFPPRFSGLQFPNYSSELNVNALELDDSALYLCASSWGDTQYFGPGTRLTVL.